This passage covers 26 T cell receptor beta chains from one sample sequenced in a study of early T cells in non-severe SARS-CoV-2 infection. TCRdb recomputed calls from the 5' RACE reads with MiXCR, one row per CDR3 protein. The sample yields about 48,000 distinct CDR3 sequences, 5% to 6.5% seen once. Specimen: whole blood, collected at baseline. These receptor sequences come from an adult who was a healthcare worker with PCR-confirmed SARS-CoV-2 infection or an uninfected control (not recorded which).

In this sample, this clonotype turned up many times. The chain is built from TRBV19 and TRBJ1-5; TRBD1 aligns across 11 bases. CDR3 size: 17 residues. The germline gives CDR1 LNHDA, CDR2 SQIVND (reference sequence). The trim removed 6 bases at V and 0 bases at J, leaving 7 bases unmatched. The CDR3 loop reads CASRDRGRGTSNQPQHF. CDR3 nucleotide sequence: TGTGCCAGTAGGGACAGGGGGCGCGGGACTAGCAATCAGCCCCAGCATTTT.

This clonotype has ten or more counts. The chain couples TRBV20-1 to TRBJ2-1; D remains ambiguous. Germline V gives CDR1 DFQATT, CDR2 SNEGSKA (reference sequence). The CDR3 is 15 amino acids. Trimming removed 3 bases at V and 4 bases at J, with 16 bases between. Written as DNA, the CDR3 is TGCAGTGCTAGTCTCCCTGGAGATCCGTACAATGAGCAGTTCTTC. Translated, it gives CSASLPGDPYNEQFF.

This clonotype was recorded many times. Here the CDR3 reads CASSFPLGGSYNEQFF. The CDR3 DNA is TGTGCCAGCAGCTTCCCCCTCGGCGGATCCTACAATGAGCAGTTCTTC. The chain uses TRBV11-2 and TRBJ2-1; unclear D gene. This CDR3 region has 16 residues. The V gene's germline CDR1 is SGHAT and CDR2 FQNNGV. Trimming left V 3 bases short and J 1 base short, with 13 bases between.

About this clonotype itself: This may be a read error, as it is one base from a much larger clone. The CDR3 sequence is CASSQVNLVHHNEQFF. DNA for the CDR3: TGCGCCAGCAGCCAAGTGAATCTTGTCCACCACAATGAGCAGTTCTTC. The chain combines TRBV4-1 with TRBJ2-1, with unresolved D. Germline V gene lookup returns CDR1 MGHRA and CDR2 YSYEKL. The CDR3 is 16 amino acids. Deletions cut 1 base from V and 5 bases from J, with 15 bases between.

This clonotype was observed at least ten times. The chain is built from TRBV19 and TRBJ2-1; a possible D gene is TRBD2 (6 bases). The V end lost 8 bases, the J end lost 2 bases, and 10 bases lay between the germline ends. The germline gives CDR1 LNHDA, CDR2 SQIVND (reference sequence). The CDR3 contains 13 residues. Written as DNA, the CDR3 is TGTGCCAGTGATAGCGGACCCTACAATGAGCAGTTCTTC. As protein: CASDSGPYNEQFF.

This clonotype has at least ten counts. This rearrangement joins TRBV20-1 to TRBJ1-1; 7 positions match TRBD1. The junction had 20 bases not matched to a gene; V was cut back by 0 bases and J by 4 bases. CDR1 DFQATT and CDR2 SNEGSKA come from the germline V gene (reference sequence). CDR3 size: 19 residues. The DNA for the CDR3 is TGCAGTGCTAGAGACAATTACGACAGGGTGATCGGCGATCCCACTGAAGCTTTCTTT. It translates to CSARDNYDRVIGDPTEAFF.

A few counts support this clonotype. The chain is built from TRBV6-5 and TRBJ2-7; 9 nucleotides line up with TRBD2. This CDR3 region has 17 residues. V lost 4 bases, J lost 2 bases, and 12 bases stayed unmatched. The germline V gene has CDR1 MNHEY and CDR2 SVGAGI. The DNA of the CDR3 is TGTGCCAGCAGTTCTACCGCTACTAGCGGGTGGACCTACGAGCAGTACTTC. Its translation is CASSSTATSGWTYEQYF.

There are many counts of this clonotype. CDR3 bases: TGTGCCATCAGTGAGTCGACTCGGGGGGCGGACATTCAGTACTTC. This sequence encodes CAISESTRGADIQYF. V is TRBV10-3 and J is TRBJ2-4, with a possible D match to TRBD2 (7 bases). The CDR3 contains 15 residues. Trimming left V 0 bases short and J 8 bases short, with 14 bases between. CDR1 ENHRY and CDR2 SYGVKD come from the germline V gene.

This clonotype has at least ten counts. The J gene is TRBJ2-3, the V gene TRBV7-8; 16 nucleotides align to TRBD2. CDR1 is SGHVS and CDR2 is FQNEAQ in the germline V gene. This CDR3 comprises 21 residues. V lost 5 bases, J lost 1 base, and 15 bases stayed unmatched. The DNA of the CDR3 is TGTGCCAGCAGCCCCAGGAAGAGGGGGACTAGCGGGAGGGCCGGCACAGATACGCAGTATTTT. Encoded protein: CASSPRKRGTSGRAGTDTQYF.

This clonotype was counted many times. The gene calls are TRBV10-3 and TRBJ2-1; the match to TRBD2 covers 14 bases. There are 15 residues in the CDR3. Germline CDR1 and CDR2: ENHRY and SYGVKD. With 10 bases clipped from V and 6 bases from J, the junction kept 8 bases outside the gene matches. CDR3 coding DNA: TGTGCCACGAAGGGACTAGCGGGAGTCCGCAATGAGCAGTTCTTC. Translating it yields CATKGLAGVRNEQFF.

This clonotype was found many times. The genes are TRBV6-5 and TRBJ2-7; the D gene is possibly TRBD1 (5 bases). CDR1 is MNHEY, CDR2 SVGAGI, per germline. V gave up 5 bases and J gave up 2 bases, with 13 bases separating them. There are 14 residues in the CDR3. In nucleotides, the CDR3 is TGTGCCAGCAGTCCCGGGTCAGGGCCCTACGAGCAGTACTTC. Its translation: CASSPGSGPYEQYF.

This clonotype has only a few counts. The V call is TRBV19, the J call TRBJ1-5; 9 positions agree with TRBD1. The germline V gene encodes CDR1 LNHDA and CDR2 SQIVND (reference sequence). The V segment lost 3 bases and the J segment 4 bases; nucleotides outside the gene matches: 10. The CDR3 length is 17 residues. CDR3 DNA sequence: TGTGCCAGTAGTATTCCCACCGGGACAGGGTGGAATCAGCCCCAGCATTTT. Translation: CASSIPTGTGWNQPQHF.

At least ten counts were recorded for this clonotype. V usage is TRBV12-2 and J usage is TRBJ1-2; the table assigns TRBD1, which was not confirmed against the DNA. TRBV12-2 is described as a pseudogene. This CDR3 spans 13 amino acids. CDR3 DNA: TGTGCAAGTCGCGGCAGGGGCGGCTATGGCTACACCTTC. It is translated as CASRGRGGYGYTF.

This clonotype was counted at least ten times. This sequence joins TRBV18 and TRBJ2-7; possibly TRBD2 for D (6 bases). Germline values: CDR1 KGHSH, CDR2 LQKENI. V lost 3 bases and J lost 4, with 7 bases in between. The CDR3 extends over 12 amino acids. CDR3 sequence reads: CASSPGGYEQYF. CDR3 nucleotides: TGTGCCAGCTCACCGGGGGGTTACGAGCAGTACTTC.

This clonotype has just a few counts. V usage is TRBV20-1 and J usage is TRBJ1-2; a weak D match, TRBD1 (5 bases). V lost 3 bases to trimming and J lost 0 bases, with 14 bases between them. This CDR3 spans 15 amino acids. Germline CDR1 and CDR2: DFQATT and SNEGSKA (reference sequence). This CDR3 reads CSARSATVSNYGYTF. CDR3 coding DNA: TGCAGTGCTAGGTCCGCGACAGTTTCTAACTATGGCTACACCTTC.

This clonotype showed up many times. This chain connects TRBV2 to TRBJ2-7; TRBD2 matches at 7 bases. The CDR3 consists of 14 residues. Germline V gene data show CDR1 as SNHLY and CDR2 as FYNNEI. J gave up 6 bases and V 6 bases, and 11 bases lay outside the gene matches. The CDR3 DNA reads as TGTGCCAGCAGCCGGACTAGACCGCAGATCGAGCAGTACTTC. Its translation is CASSRTRPQIEQYF.

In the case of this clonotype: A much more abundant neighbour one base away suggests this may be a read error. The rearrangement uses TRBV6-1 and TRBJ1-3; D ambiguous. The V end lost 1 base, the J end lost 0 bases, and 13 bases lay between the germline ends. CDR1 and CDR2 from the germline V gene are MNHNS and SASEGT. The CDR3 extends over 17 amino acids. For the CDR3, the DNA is TGTGCCAGCAGTGAAGTGATTGCGCAGTTCTCTGGAAACACCATATATTTT. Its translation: CASSEVIAQFSGNTIYF.

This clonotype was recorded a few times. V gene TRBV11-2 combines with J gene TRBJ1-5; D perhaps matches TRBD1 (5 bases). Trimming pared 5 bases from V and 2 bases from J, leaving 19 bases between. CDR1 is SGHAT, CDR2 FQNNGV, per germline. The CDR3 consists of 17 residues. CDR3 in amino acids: CASSPIRDPVGNQPQHF. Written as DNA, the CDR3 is TGTGCCAGCAGCCCCATCCGGGACCCCGTTGGCAATCAGCCCCAGCATTTT.

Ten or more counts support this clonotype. CDR3 loop: CASSSRDATGEQYF. CDR3 in DNA: TGTGCCAGCAGTTCTCGGGACGCTACGGGCGAGCAGTACTTC. The V gene is TRBV28, the J gene TRBJ2-7; D assignment may be TRBD1 or TRBD2 (5 bases each). The V end was cut by 4 bases, the J end by 6 bases, with 16 bases between. Germline V gene lookup returns CDR1 MDHEN and CDR2 SYDVKM. The CDR3 is 14 residues long. The complete variable domain, with remaining parts taken from reference TRBV28 and TRBJ2-7, reads DVKVTQSSRYLVKRTGEKVFLECVQDMDHENMFWYRQDPGLGLRLIYFSYDVKMKEKGDIPEGYSVSREKKERFSLILESASTNQTSMYLCASSSRDATGEQYFGPGTRLTVT.

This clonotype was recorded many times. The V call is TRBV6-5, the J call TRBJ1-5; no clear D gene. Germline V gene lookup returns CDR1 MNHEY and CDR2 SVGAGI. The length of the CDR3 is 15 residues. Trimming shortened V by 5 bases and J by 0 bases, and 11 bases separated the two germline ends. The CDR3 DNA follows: TGTGCCAGCAGTCCCGTGGGGTATAGCAATCAGCCCCAGCATTTT. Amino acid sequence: CASSPVGYSNQPQHF.

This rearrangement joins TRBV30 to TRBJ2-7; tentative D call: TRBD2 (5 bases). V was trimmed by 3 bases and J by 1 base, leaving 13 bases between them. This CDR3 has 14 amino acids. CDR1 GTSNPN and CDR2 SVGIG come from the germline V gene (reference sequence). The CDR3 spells CAWRRDLKSYEQYF. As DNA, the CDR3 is TGTGCCTGGAGGAGGGATTTGAAGTCCTACGAGCAGTACTTC.

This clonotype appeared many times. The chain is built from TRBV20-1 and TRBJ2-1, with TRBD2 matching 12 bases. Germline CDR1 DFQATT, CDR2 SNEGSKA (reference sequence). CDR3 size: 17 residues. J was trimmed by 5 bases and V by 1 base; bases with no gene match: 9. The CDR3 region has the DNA TGCAGTGCTAGAGGACTAGCGGGAGATTGGGGAAACAATGAGCAGTTCTTC. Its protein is CSARGLAGDWGNNEQFF.

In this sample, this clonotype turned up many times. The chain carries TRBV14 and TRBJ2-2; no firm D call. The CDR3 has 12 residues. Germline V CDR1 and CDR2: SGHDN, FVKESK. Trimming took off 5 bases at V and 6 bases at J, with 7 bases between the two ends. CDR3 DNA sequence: TGTGCCAGCAGCTTTCTCCCCGGGGAGCTGTTTTTT. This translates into CASSFLPGELFF. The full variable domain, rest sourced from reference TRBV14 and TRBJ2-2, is EAGVTQFPSHSVIEKGQTVTLRCDPISGHDNLYWYRRVMGKEIKFLLHFVKESKQDESGMPNNRFLAERTGGTYSTLKVQPAELEDSGVYFCASSFLPGELFFGEGSRLTVL.

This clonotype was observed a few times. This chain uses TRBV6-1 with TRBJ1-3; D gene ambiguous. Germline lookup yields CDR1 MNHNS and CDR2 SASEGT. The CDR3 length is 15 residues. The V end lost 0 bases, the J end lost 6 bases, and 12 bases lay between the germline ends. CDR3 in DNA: TGTGCCAGCAGTGAAGCGGAGCTCATTCTAAACACCATATATTTT. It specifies CASSEAELILNTIYF.

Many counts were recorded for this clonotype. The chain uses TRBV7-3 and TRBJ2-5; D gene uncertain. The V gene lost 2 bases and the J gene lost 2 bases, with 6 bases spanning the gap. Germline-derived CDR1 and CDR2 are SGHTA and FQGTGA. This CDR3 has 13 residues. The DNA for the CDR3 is TGTGCCAGCAGCTTAGACGTTCAAGAGACCCAGTACTTC. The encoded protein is CASSLDVQETQYF.

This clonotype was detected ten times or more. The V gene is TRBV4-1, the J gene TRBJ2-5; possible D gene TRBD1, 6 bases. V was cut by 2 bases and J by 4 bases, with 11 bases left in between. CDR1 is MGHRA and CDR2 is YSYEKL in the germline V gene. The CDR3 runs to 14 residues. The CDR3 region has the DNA TGCGCCAGCAGCCAAACAGGGATAGCAGAGACCCAGTACTTC. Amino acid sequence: CASSQTGIAETQYF.